Listed below are T cell receptor beta chains from one sample, sequenced in a study of blood T cell repertoires in COVID-19. Produced via immunoSEQ multiplex PCR; TCRdb's table is partial and in-frame only. The sample gives fewer than 350,000 clones, roughly 90% of which show up once; 12% is in the top ten. The sample consisted of peripheral blood. The source of these receptors is a woman aged 30 to 39 with COVID-19, enrolled during active disease. Each CDR3 is given with its conserved first and last residue.

TRBV2	TRBJ2-5	CASSENSQETQYF
TRBV28	TRBJ1-3	CASSSTGDFSGNTIYF
TRBV20-1	TRBJ2-7	CSASDTSRIFLYEQYF
TRBV7-9	TRBJ2-3	CASSTGTDTQYF
TRBV9	TRBJ1-1	CASSVGPGTEAFF
TRBV29-1	TRBJ2-2	CSATGQGGTGELFF
TRBV15	TRBJ2-7	CATSRDKTGYEQYF
TRBV29-1	TRBJ1-1	CSVVSNTEAFF
TRBV5-1	TRBJ1-2	CASSRRVEDGYTF
TRBV27	TRBJ2-3	CASIADTGGSTDTQYF
TRBV5-8	TRBJ1-1	CASSRTRSGGAFF
TRBV6-5	TRBJ2-7	CASSYSRAGGPNEQYF
TRBV19	TRBJ1-5	CATWDRGNQPQHF
TRBV5-6	TRBJ1-5	CASSLFGRSSNQPQHF
TRBV5-1	TRBJ2-3	CASSLAESVAGSTDTQYF
TRBV4-1	TRBJ1-4	CASSQGPQILLATNEKLFF
TRBV2	TRBJ2-7	CASSEAEGWANEQYF
TRBV27	TRBJ1-6	CASSFREGGPLHF
TRBV6-5	TRBJ1-1	CASRLLGGGTEAFF